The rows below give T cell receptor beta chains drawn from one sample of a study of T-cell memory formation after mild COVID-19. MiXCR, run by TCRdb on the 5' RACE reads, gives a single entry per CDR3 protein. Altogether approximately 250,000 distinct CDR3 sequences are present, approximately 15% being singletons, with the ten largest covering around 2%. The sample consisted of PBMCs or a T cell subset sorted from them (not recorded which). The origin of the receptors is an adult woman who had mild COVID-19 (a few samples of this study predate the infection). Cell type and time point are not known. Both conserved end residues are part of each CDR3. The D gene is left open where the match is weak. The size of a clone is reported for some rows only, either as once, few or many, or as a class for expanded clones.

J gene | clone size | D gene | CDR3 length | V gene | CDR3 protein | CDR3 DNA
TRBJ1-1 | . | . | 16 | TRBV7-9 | CASSLKRSGRGTEAFF | TGTGCCAGCAGCCTAAAGAGGTCCGGGAGGGGCACTGAAGCTTTCTTT
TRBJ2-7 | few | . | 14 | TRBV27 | CASRSGPPSGEQYF | TGTGCCAGCAGATCGGGGCCACCCTCTGGCGAGCAGTACTTC
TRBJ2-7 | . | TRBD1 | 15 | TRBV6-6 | CASTRGQGSSYEQYF | TGTGCCAGCACTCGGGGACAGGGGTCCTCCTACGAGCAGTACTTC
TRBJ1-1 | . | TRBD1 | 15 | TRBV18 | CASSLLDRGDTEAFF | TGTGCCAGCTCACTTCTGGACAGGGGCGATACTGAAGCTTTCTTT
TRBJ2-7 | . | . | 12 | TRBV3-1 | CASSQVESGFDF | TGTGCCAGCAGCCAAGTAGAATCAGGATTCGACTTC
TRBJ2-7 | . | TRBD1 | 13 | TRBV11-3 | CASSLGRGREQYF | TGTGCCAGCAGCTTAGGCAGGGGGCGCGAGCAGTACTTC
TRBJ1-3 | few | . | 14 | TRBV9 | CASSDRDTGNTIYF | TGTGCCAGCAGCGACCGGGACACGGGAAACACCATATATTTT
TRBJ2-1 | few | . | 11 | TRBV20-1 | CSASPLIGQFF | TGCAGTGCCAGTCCCCTCATAGGGCAGTTCTTC
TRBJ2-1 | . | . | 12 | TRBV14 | CASSQAGFGQFF | TGTGCCAGCAGCCAGGCGGGGTTCGGGCAGTTCTTC
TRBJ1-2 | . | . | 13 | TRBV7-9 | CASSFDDRRGYTF | TGTGCCAGCAGCTTCGATGATCGGAGGGGCTACACCTTC
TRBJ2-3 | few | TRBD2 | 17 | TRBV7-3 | CASSLTTSGSFTDTQYF | TGTGCCAGCAGCTTAACGACTAGCGGGAGTTTCACAGATACGCAGTATTTT
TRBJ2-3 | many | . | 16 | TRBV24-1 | CATSAPNREYTDTQYF | TGTGCCACCAGCGCGCCGAACAGGGAATACACAGATACGCAGTATTTT
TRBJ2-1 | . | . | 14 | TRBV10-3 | CAISESSLVNEQFF | TGTGCCATCAGTGAGTCGAGTCTAGTCAATGAGCAGTTCTTC
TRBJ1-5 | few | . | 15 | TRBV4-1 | CASSPKKASNQPQHF | TGCGCCAGCAGCCCAAAAAAGGCTAGCAATCAGCCCCAGCATTTT
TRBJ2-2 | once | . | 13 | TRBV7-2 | CASSLDTTGELFF | TGTGCCAGCAGCTTGGACACGACCGGGGAGCTGTTTTTT
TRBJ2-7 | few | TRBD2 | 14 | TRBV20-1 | CSALSLAGDDEQYF | TGCAGTGCTCTTAGTCTAGCGGGAGATGACGAGCAGTACTTC
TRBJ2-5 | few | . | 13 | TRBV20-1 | CSARDGGLATQYF | TGCAGTGCTAGAGATGGTGGGTTGGCGACCCAGTACTTC
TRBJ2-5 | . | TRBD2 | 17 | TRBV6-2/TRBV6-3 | CASSYGRTSGIQETQYF | TGTGCCAGCAGTTACGGGCGGACTAGCGGGATCCAAGAGACCCAGTACTTC
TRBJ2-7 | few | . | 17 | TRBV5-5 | CASSLLVSNGRPYEQYF | TGTGCCAGCAGCTTGTTAGTGAGTAACGGGAGACCCTACGAGCAGTACTTC
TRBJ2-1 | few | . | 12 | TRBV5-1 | CASSLRAGRQFF | TGCGCCAGCAGCTTGCGGGCAGGGCGGCAGTTCTTC
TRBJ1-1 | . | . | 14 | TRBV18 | CASSPLRENTEAFF | TGTGCCAGCTCACCACTACGGGAAAACACTGAAGCTTTCTTT
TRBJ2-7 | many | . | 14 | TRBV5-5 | CASSPTGMGFEQYF | TGTGCCAGCAGCCCAACAGGAATGGGGTTCGAGCAGTACTTC
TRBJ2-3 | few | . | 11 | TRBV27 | CASSWASTQYF | TGTGCCAGCAGTTGGGCGTCTACGCAGTATTTT
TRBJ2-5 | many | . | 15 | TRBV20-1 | CSARLGTFLEETQYF | TGCAGTGCTAGACTAGGGACCTTCCTCGAAGAGACCCAGTACTTC
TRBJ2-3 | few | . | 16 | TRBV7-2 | CASSLGGTRGTDTQYF | TGTGCCAGCAGCTTAGGTGGGACCCGGGGGACAGATACGCAGTATTTT
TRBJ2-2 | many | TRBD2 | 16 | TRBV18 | CASSPRSSGSAGELFF | TGTGCCAGCTCACCACGGTCTAGCGGGAGTGCCGGGGAGCTGTTTTTT
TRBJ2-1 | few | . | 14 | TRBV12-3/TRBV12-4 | CASSSHGSRYEQFF | TGTGCCAGCAGTTCTCACGGGAGTAGGTATGAGCAGTTCTTC
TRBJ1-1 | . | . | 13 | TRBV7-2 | CASSLGLPRGAFF | TGTGCCAGCAGCCTTGGACTCCCAAGAGGAGCTTTCTTT
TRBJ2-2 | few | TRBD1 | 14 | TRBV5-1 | CASSNRQGTGELFF | TGCGCCAGCAGCAATCGACAGGGCACCGGGGAGCTGTTTTTT
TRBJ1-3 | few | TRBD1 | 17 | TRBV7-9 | CASSITSTGDSGNTIYF | TGTGCCAGCAGCATAACCTCAACAGGGGACTCTGGAAACACCATATATTTT
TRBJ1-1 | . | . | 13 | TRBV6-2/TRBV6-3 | CASSFLVNTEAFF | TGTGCCAGCAGTTTCCTCGTGAACACTGAAGCTTTCTTT
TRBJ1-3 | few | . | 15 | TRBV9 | CASSVHGSSGNTIYF | TGTGCCAGCAGCGTACACGGGAGCTCTGGAAACACCATATATTTT
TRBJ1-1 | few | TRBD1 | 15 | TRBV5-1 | CASSLDGGGWTEAFF | TGCGCCAGCAGCTTGGATGGAGGGGGCTGGACTGAAGCTTTCTTT
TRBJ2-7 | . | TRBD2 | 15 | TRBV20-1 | CSAAGLAGGTHEQYF | TGCAGTGCCGCGGGGCTAGCGGGAGGTACCCACGAGCAGTACTTC
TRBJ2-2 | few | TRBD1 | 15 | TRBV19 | CASSIGTGNTGELFF | TGTGCCAGTAGTATTGGGACAGGGAACACCGGGGAGCTGTTTTTT
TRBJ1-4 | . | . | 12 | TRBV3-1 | CASSPPGTRLFF | TGTGCCAGCAGCCCCCCCGGGACAAGACTGTTTTTT
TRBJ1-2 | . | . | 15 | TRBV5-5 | CASSLQGRLNYGYTF | TGTGCCAGCAGCTTGCAGGGGCGCTTAAACTATGGCTACACCTTC
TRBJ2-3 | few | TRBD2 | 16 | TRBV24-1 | CATSDPTSPKTDTQYF | TGTGCCACCAGTGACCCGACTAGCCCAAAAACAGATACGCAGTATTTT